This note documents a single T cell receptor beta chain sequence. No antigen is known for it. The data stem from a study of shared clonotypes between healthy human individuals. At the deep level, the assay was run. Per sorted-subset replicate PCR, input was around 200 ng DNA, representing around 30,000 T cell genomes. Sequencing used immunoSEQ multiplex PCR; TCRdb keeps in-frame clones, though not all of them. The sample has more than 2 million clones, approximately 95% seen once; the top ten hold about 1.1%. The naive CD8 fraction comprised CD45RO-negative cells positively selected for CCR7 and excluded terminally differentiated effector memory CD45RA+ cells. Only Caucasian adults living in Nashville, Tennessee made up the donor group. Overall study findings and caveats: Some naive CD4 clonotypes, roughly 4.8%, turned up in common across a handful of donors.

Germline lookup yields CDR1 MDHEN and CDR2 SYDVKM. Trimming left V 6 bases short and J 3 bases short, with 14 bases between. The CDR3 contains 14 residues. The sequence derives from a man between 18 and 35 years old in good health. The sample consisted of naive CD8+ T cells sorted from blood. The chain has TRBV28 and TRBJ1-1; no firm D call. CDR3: CASSPSGRHTEAFF. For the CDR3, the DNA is TGTGCCAGCAGCCCCTCGGGGAGGCACACTGAAGCTTTCTTT.